Shown below are 10 T cell receptor beta chains from a single sample sequenced in a study of beta chain features in type 1 diabetes. The whole isolated RNA underwent reverse transcription, so sequencing captured expressed TCRB transcripts. Using immunoSEQ multiplex PCR, the repertoire was profiled, and TCRdb retains in-frame clones only, with some absent. Seen here are hundreds of thousands of clones, roughly 9.6% observed once, and the top ten hold just under 0.035%. The sequencing sample was made of naive CD4+ T cells from blood. The receptor source for this set is a woman in her late teens or twenties in good health.

The chain carries TRBV27 and TRBJ2-1; 7 bases agree with TRBD2. Trimming took 2 bases from V and 4 from J; bases not matched to a gene: 5. The CDR3 sequence is 15 residues long. Germline V lookup: CDR1 MNHEY, CDR2 SMNVEV (reference sequence). The CDR3 nucleotides read TGTGCCAGCAGTTTAACGGGGGGTAGGTACAATGAGCAGTTCTTC. This sequence encodes CASSLTGGRYNEQFF.

The sample holds a few counts of this clone. The rearrangement links TRBV6-1 to TRBJ1-1, with D possibly TRBD1 on 6 matching bases. The CDR3 consists of 13 residues. With 6 bases removed from V and 4 bases from J, the gap between germline ends came to 12 bases. In germline, CDR1 is MNHNS, CDR2 SASEGT. The CDR3 DNA reads TGTGCCAGCAGGAGGGGGGGTGGCACTGAAGCTTTCTTT. As protein: CASRRGGGTEAFF.

The V call is TRBV5-1, the J call TRBJ1-2, with TRBD1 as a possible D gene (5 bases). This CDR3 has 12 amino acids. The germline CDR1 and CDR2 sequences are SGHRS and YFSETQ. Trimming took off 7 bases at V and 8 bases at J, with 15 bases between the two ends. CDR3 amino acids: CASSVQGLGYTF. In nucleotides, the CDR3 is TGCGCCAGCTCGGTGCAGGGATTAGGCTACACCTTC. The variable domain in full, with the rest retrieved from reference TRBV5-1 and TRBJ1-2, is KAGVTQTPRYLIKTRGQQVTLSCSPISGHRSVSWYQQTPGQGLQFLFEYFSETQRNKGNFPGRFSGRQFSNSRSEMNVSTLELGDSALYLCASSVQGLGYTFGSGTRLTVV.

The V call is TRBV5-1, the J call TRBJ2-7; D not certain. V lost 4 bases and J 2 bases, leaving 16 bases between the germline ends. CDR3 length: 15 amino acids. From germline, CDR1 is SGHRS and CDR2 YFSETQ. The CDR3 here is CASSPRPGQTYEQYF. DNA for the CDR3: TGCGCCAGCAGCCCAAGGCCGGGTCAGACCTACGAGCAGTACTTC.

This sequence joins TRBV18 and TRBJ2-3; perhaps TRBD2 as D (5 bases). Germline V gene data show CDR1 as KGHSH and CDR2 as LQKENI. V lost 1 base to trimming and J lost 6 bases, with 11 bases between them. The CDR3 has 14 amino acids. The CDR3 loop is CASSPLPGGDTQYF. Here the CDR3 DNA reads TGTGCCAGCTCACCACTTCCAGGCGGGGATACGCAGTATTTT.

This clone was seen at least ten times. The chain couples TRBV23-1 to TRBJ2-4; perhaps TRBD1 as D (5 bases). TRBV23-1 is marked as an open reading frame, function uncertain. Between the trimmed V and J ends, which lost 3 bases and 0 bases, there was a span of 15 bases. There are 17 residues in the CDR3. This CDR3 reads CASSQAGWGIAKNIQYF. In DNA form, the CDR3 reads TGCGCCAGCAGTCAGGCAGGGTGGGGAATAGCCAAAAACATTCAGTACTTC.

V usage is TRBV28 and J usage is TRBJ1-4; 7 bases match TRBD1. The germline V gene encodes CDR1 MDHEN and CDR2 SYDVKM. The CDR3 consists of 11 residues. Trimming cost V 8 bases and J 11 bases; bases outside gene matches: 5. In DNA, the CDR3 is TGTGCCAGCGGGACAGAAATGAAACTGTTTTTT. The encoded protein is CASGTEMKLFF.

This clone was counted only a few times. The chain joins TRBV5-1 to TRBJ2-1; 7 bases map to TRBD2. The CDR3 covers 15 residues. V was pared by 1 base and J by 9 bases, with 10 bases of the junction left unmatched. Germline lookup yields CDR1 SGHRS and CDR2 YFSETQ. The CDR3 loop is CASSLIRGPGGEQFF. CDR3 DNA sequence: TGCGCCAGCAGCTTGATCCGGGGACCGGGGGGTGAGCAGTTCTTC.

The genes are TRBV18 and TRBJ2-5, with D possibly TRBD2 on 6 matching bases. Per the germline V gene, CDR1 is KGHSH and CDR2 is LQKENI. With 6 bases removed from V and 9 bases from J, the gap between germline ends came to 20 bases. The CDR3 has 14 residues. The CDR3 DNA is TGTGCCAGCTCCCCGAAGGAGGGGCCCGCGTCCCAGTACTTC. Protein product: CASSPKEGPASQYF.

This clone has a handful of counts. The chain is built from TRBV5-6 and TRBJ2-1; TRBD2 matches at 7 bases. Germline V gene data show CDR1 as SGHDT and CDR2 as YYEEEE. Unmatched junction bases numbered 4, after V lost 1 base and J lost 9 bases. The CDR3 contains 13 residues. In DNA, the CDR3 is TGTGCCAGCAGCTTGCCCGGGAGGAGTGAGCAGTTCTTC. Amino acid sequence: CASSLPGRSEQFF.